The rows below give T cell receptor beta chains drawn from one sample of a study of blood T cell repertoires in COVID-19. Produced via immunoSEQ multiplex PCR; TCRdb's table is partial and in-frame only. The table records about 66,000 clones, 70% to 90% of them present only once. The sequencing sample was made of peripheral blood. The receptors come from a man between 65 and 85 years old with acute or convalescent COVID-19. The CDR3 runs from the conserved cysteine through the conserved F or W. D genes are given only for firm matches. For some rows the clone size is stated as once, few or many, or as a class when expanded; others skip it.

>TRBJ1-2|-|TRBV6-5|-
CASSYSGQGSGYTF
TGTGCCAGCAGTTACTCAGGGCAGGGCTCCGGCTACACCTTC
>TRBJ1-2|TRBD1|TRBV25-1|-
CASSGGMGQGRGGYTF
TGTGCCAGCAGTGGGGGCATGGGACAGGGCAGAGGTGGCTACACCTTC
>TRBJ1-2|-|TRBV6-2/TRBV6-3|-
CASSPTPPTQVGSGYTF
TGTGCCAGCAGCCCTACCCCCCCGACACAGGTCGGTTCTGGCTACACCTTC
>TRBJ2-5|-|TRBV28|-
CATRGSYETQYF
TGTGCCACCCGGGGTAGTTATGAGACCCAGTACTTC
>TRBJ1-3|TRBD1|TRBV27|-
CASRWTGDCSGNTIYF
TGTGCCAGCAGATGGACAGGCGATTGCTCTGGAAACACCATATATTTT
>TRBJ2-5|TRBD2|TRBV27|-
CASSYKGLAGEETQYF
TGTGCCAGCAGTTACAAGGGACTAGCGGGGGAAGAGACCCAGTACTTC
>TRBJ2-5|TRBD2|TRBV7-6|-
CASSLMKGGQETQYF
TGTGCCAGCAGCTTAATGAAGGGAGGGCAAGAGACCCAGTACTTC
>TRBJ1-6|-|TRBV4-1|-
CASSHGLPRGFSSPLHF
TGCGCCAGCAGCCATGGGCTCCCCCGGGGGTTTTCTTCACCCCTCCACTTT
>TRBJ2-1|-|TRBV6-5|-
CASLQGAAYNEQFF
TGTGCCAGCTTACAGGGTGCCGCTTACAATGAGCAGTTCTTC
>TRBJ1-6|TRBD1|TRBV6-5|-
CASRVEGALGSPLHF
TGTGCCAGCAGGGTAGAGGGGGCGCTGGGTTCACCCCTCCACTTT
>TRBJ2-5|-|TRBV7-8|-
CASNSGIYTETQYF
TGTGCCAGCAACTCAGGGATCTATACAGAGACCCAGTACTTC
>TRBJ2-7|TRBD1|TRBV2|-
CASRRLQGTTYEQYF
TGTGCCAGCAGACGCCTACAGGGGACAACCTACGAGCAGTACTTC
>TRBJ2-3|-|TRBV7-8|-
CASSLGGGADTQYF
TGTGCCAGCAGCTTAGGAGGAGGGGCAGATACGCAGTATTTT
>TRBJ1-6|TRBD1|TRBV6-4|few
CASRRPQGIGDNSPLHF
TGTGCCAGCAGAAGACCACAGGGGATCGGGGATAATTCACCCCTCCACTTT
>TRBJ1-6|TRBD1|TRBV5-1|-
CASSLAGQGYNSPLHF
TGCGCCAGCAGCTTGGCGGGACAGGGGTATAATTCACCCCTCCACTTT
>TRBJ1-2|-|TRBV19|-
CASNMGGNYGYTF
TGTGCCAGTAACATGGGGGGGAACTATGGCTACACCTTC
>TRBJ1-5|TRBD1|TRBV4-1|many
CASSQTILRGPKPQHF
TGCGCCAGCAGCCAGACTATACTCAGGGGGCCAAAGCCCCAGCATTTT
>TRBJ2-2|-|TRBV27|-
CASRKQDGQDGELFF
TGTGCCAGCAGAAAGCAAGATGGGCAGGACGGGGAGCTGTTTTTT
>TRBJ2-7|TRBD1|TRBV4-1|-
CASSQDQGDRGYF
TGCGCCAGCAGCCAAGATCAAGGAGACAGGGGGTACTTC
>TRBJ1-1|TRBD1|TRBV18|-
CASSQGAYTEAFF
TGTGCCAGCTCACAGGGGGCGTACACTGAAGCTTTCTTT
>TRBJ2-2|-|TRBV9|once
CASSVGGLARGTGELFF
TGTGCCAGCAGCGTAGGTGGGCTAGCACGAGGAACCGGGGAGCTGTTTTTT
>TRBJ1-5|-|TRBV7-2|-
CASSLQSNQPQHF
TGTGCCAGCAGCTTACAAAGCAATCAGCCCCAGCATTTT
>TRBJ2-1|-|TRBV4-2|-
CASSQAPNNEQFF
TGTGCCAGCAGCCAAGCTCCTAACAATGAGCAGTTCTTC
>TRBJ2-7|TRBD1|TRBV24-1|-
CATSDPRDRTYEQYF
TGTGCCACCAGTGACCCCCGGGACAGAACCTACGAGCAGTACTTC
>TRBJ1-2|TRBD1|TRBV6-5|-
CASSSPRTGGGYGYTF
TGTGCCAGCAGTTCACCCCGGACAGGGGGCGGCTATGGCTACACCTTC
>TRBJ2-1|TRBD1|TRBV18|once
CASSQGQVYSEQFF
TGTGCCAGCTCCCAGGGACAGGTCTATAGTGAGCAGTTCTTC
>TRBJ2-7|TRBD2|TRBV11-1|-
CASSEGTSGFYEQYF
TGTGCCAGCAGCGAGGGGACTAGCGGGTTCTACGAGCAGTACTTC